The present T cell receptor (beta chain) was sequenced within a study of identical twins. The V gene's germline CDR1 is SGHRS and CDR2 YFSETQ. The CDR3 is 16 residues long. The V end was cut by 1 base, the J end by 2 bases, with 13 bases between. cDNA carried unique molecular identifiers, and a universal primer site was added by template switching. Using its own MiXCR run on the 5' RACE reads, TCRdb lists one record per CDR3 protein. The sample holds roughly 1,500,000 distinct CDR3 sequences, 32% seen once. The chain employs TRBV5-1 and TRBJ2-1, with D possibly TRBD1 on 5 matching bases. Sequenced material: cord blood. This receptor was identified in a newborn girl in good health. This CDR3 is CASSLSQDIPYNEQFF. The CDR3 DNA reads as TGCGCCAGCAGCTTGAGCCAGGACATTCCCTACAATGAGCAGTTCTTC. Full variable domain (remainder filled in from reference TRBV5-1 and TRBJ2-1): KAGVTQTPRYLIKTRGQQVTLSCSPISGHRSVSWYQQTPGQGLQFLFEYFSETQRNKGNFPGRFSGRQFSNSRSEMNVSTLELGDSALYLCASSLSQDIPYNEQFFGPGTRLTVL.